The rows below give T cell receptor beta chains drawn from one sample of a study of CXCR3-negative and CXCR3-positive naive CD8 T cells. Reprocessing the 5' RACE reads, TCRdb reports a single entry for every CDR3 protein and omits DNA. The sample table includes roughly 59,000 distinct CDR3 sequences. Sequenced input: naive CXCR3+ CD8+ T cells from blood. These receptors were obtained from a human donor in good health. Some clones in this sample may be carry-over from other donors' samples. Each CDR3 is given with its conserved first and last residue.

v_gene	j_gene	CDR3aa
TRBV15	TRBJ2-1	CATSREPGGQGREQFF
TRBV15	TRBJ2-7	CATSRDRSLYEQYF
TRBV29-1	TRBJ1-2	CSVDTTGTPYGYTF
TRBV6-6	TRBJ2-1	CASSRDRGTNEQFF
TRBV12-3/TRBV12-4	TRBJ1-1	CASIKGGLSLNTEAFF
TRBV4-3	TRBJ2-7	CASSQENREDEQYF
TRBV28	TRBJ2-7	CASSLPAGQGVEQYF
TRBV7-7	TRBJ2-7	CASSPRPGSYEQYF
TRBV11-3	TRBJ2-1	CASRGRDGAYNEQFF
TRBV7-6	TRBJ2-1	CASSSLSGTSSYNEQFF
TRBV6-2/TRBV6-3	TRBJ1-1	CASSYSDTFGTDSKNTEASF
TRBV9	TRBJ2-2	CASSAVTGELFF
TRBV7-9	TRBJ1-1	CASSLGMGEAFF
TRBV5-1	TRBJ2-7	CASNQDGTGLYEQYF
TRBV11-3	TRBJ2-3	CASSLSLAGAHTDTQYF
TRBV7-6	TRBJ2-1	CASSPGGINEQFF
TRBV7-9	TRBJ2-7	CATGPGSLYEQYF
TRBV5-1	TRBJ1-1	CASSLAGGRVYEAFF
TRBV7-2	TRBJ2-1	CASSSRTSWYFF
TRBV29-1	TRBJ2-7	CSVEDPGGRGPAYEQYF
TRBV29-1	TRBJ1-1	CSVEDRLNTEAFF
TRBV25-1	TRBJ1-1	CASSWGKDTEAFF
TRBV6-2/TRBV6-3	TRBJ1-1	CASRVGTEAFF
TRBV6-4	TRBJ2-7	CASSEDSGPYEQYF
TRBV29-1	TRBJ2-5	CSVEDLPTQYF
TRBV7-9	TRBJ2-1	CASSGLWGLNYNEQFF
TRBV7-9	TRBJ2-5	CASSFRGRETQYF
TRBV11-2	TRBJ2-7	CASAPGTEYYEQYF
TRBV20-1	TRBJ2-7	CSANPVWNEQYF
TRBV29-1	TRBJ1-1	CSVVEARGGTEAFF
TRBV5-1	TRBJ2-2	CASSFITADTGELFF
TRBV29-1	TRBJ2-7	CSVEASTYEQYF
TRBV14	TRBJ1-6	CASSQRGDFSPLHF
TRBV29-1	TRBJ2-2	CSVGKDRGHTNTGELFF
TRBV19	TRBJ2-7	CATTTGTYEQYF
TRBV9	TRBJ2-1	CASSTSGDSYNEQFF
TRBV7-3	TRBJ2-1	CASSLGGQDEQFF
TRBV29-1	TRBJ1-2	CSVEDPLGYTF
TRBV7-2	TRBJ2-1	CASSSLAGGLSEQFF
TRBV9	TRBJ1-1	CASSVDRGRGHMNTEAFF
TRBV27	TRBJ2-1	CASSLSSGGDNEQFF
TRBV19	TRBJ2-3	CASKIAGRSGTDTQYF